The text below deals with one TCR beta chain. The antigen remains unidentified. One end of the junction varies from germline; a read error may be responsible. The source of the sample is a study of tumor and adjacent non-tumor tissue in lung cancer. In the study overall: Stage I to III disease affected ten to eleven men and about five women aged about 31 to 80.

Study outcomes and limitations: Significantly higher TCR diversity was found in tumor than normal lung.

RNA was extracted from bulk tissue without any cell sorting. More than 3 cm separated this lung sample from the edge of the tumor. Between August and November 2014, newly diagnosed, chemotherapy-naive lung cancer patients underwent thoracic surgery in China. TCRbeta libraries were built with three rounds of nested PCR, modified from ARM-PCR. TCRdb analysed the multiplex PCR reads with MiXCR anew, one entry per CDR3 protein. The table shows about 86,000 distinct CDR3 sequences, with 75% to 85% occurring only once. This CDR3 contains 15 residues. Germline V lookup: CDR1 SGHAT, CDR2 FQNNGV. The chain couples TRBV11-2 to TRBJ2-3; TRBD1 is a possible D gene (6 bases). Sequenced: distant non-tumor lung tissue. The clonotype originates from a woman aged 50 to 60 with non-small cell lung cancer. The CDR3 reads CASSLGPPGDHRQNF. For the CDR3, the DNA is TGTGCCAGCAGTTTAGGACCCCCAGGGGACCATAGGCAGAATTTT.